This T cell receptor beta chain was recorded in a study of blood T cell repertoires in COVID-19. In the study overall: T cells, B-cell-depleted T cells, or PBMCs supplied cDNA or gDNA.

Per the study methods: Reference gene primer amplification yielded estimated nucleated cell counts. Produced via immunoSEQ multiplex PCR; TCRdb's table is partial and in-frame only. V and J calls and clone size come straight from that table; D and trimming were deduced from the DNA. The sample comprises hundreds of thousands of clones, approximately 83% of which are singletons, and 3.6% rests with the top ten. Adults between roughly 18 and 90 years of age took part from 20 to 25 US areas. Individuals in the exposed group had encountered a COVID-19 case within 2 weeks preceding study entry. The CDR3 consists of 15 residues. Germline CDR1 SNHLY, CDR2 FYNNEI. Trimming took 5 bases from V and 4 from J; bases not matched to a gene: 9.

The rearrangement uses TRBV2 and TRBJ2-7; 9 bases are shared with TRBD1. The sequenced material came from PBMCs or T cells enriched from blood (not recorded which). This clonotype was sampled from a woman between 35 and 50 years old who had been exposed to COVID-19. The CDR3 protein is CASSPSGTGPYEQYF. CDR3 DNA sequence: TGTGCCAGCAGTCCCTCCGGGACAGGGCCTTACGAGCAGTACTTC.